This TCR beta chain comes out of a study of T cell responses to AZD1222 COVID-19 vaccine. Points from the study as a whole: White British people made up most donors, females outnumbered males, and clonal diversity was possibly underestimated. Among vaccine-associated CD4 TCRs, coverage spanned spike, with dominance at 160-218 and 743-854. Baseline serostatus was positive in only a handful of AZD1222 recipients.

The CDR3 runs to 14 residues. The germline CDR1 and CDR2 sequences are SGHTA and FQGTGA. Trimming took 5 bases from V and 2 from J, leaving 11 bases between them. Sequencing used immunoSEQ multiplex PCR; TCRdb keeps in-frame clones, though not all of them. The profile shows 150,000 to 200,000 clones, around 92% of them singletons. This clone was counted a single time. Its target is not known. Sequenced material: peripheral blood, taken on day 0 of AZD1222 vaccination. This rearrangement joins TRBV7-3 to TRBJ2-3; D gene ambiguous. This clonotype was obtained from an adult in good health. CDR3 nucleotides: TGTGCCAGCAGCCAAGACGGCAACACAGATACGCAGTATTTT. It is translated as CASSQDGNTDTQYF.